Included here is one T cell receptor (beta chain) sequence, with context. V was clipped by 0 bases and J by 7 bases, with 13 bases between them. The germline gives CDR1 SNHLY, CDR2 FYNNEI. The CDR3 length is 16 residues. Data came from immunoSEQ multiplex PCR; TCRdb stores just in-frame clones and leaves some out. The sample has roughly 2.6 million clones; 90% to 95% are singletons. This entry comes from a study of shared clonotypes between healthy human individuals. This TCR was sampled from a man younger than 35 in good health. The chain is built from TRBV2 and TRBJ1-6; perhaps TRBD1 as D (6 bases). The specimen sequenced was naive CD4+ T cells sorted from blood. Subset described: CD45RA+ positively selected. The CDR3 bases are TGTGCCAGCAGTGAAGCTGGAGGGGGTTCAAATTCACCCCTCCACTTT. Its translation is CASSEAGGGSNSPLHF.